Here is one T cell receptor (beta chain) with its context. Its antigen is still unknown. There are no base qualities to consult, and no much larger clone falls within one base. This entry is derived from a study of PD-L1 blockade in urothelial cancer (dated by TCRdb to 2017 to 2019). Looking at the study overall: Every patient began therapy in about 2014 and was given atezolizumab 1,200 mg intravenously every 3 weeks. Blood samples were analyzed at two time points: 3 weeks after treatment start (second dose) and 6 weeks after treatment start. A median of about 150,000 T cells and 83,000 or so unique TCRs was obtained from blood samples, and a median clonality of roughly 0.082 was observed. Whole exome sequencing and RNA sequencing of pretreatment tumors were performed alongside TCR sequencing in the same patients. The study, an exploratory multi-omic analysis, examined somatic, immune and clinical correlates of response to PD-L1 blockade with atezolizumab in urothelial cancer. Under ten patients reached durable clinical benefit, while 20 patients did not. Pretreatment tumor samples and matched peripheral blood, collected serially before and after atezolizumab treatment, underwent TCR sequencing. An ECOG performance status of 0 or 1 was recorded for the patients, and 0 to 3 prior chemotherapy regimens had been received by the patients. Durable clinical benefit meant progression-free survival longer than 6 months, and TCR features were also tested against progression-free and overall survival. Pretreatment blood TCR-seq was available for about 30 patients, at least one posttreatment blood collection was obtained for about 25 patients, and tumor TCR-seq was available for about 25 patients. About 90% of the roughly 29 patients were identified as males with urothelial cancer of bladder origin, and a prior smoking history was reported by 18 of 29 patients. What the authors observed across the whole study: Because the sample size was small (n ≈ 29) and many exploratory analyses were performed, the results are intended to be hypothesis-generating. At 3 weeks after the start of treatment, tumor-associated TCR clones in peripheral blood had expanded more in patients with durable benefit (n of about 21, p = 0.022). A pretreatment peripheral blood TCR clonality below the median was linked to improved progression-free and overall survival.

A total of 25 to 30 patients with locally advanced or metastatic urothelial carcinoma, treated at Memorial Sloan Kettering on a trial protocol, made up the cohort. Peripheral blood mononuclear cells were collected pretreatment and during treatment, with between 1 and 8 total time points obtained per patient. The Qiagen DNeasy Blood extraction kit was used to purify genomic DNA from total PBMCs and tumor samples. Collected pretreatment and during treatment, PBMCs were isolated and stored as previously described. To estimate absolute template abundance from read counts, synthetic TCR analog templates were spiked into each PCR. Using the immunoSEQ assay, TCRbeta CDR3 regions were amplified from genomic DNA with bias-controlled V and J gene primers. Sequencing of rearranged TCRbeta segments was performed at approximately 20X coverage. The study's processing was this. Clustering was used to correct sequencing errors, and CDR3s were annotated against IMGT to assign V, D and J genes. Downstream analyses used only productive TCRbeta rearrangements, leaving out any out-of-frame or stop-codon sequences. Clonality was calculated as one minus the Shannon entropy normalized by the log of the number of unique productive sequences. Clones differing between time points or between blood and tumor were identified using Fisher's exact test with Benjamini-Hochberg correction, with an adjusted p below 0.01 applied as the threshold. Drawn from immuneACCESS, this table holds only the in-frame rearrangements with V and J called that TCRdb kept. Clones are partly lost; checked studies trace under half to an unresolved V gene and leave the rest unexplained. V and J calls and clone size are as listed in that table; D and trimming were resolved from the DNA. The sample profile shows around 53,000 clones; around 82% of them were found once. About 6% of the sample comes from the top ten.

There are 15 amino acids in the CDR3, from cysteine to phenylalanine inclusive. The only DNA kept is the CDR3, 45 bases in frame from the first base. The germline V end is reduced by 6 bases and the J end by 1 base; junction bases left unmatched: 4. Via the germline V gene (reference sequence), CDR1 is LNHDA and CDR2 SQIVND. The chain uses TRBV19 and TRBJ2-2; 8 central bases correspond to TRBD1. Sequenced material: PBMCs, taken around atezolizumab (anti-PD-L1) treatment. This clonotype originated in a man in his forties with urothelial cancer. Read as DNA, the sequence is TGTGCCAGTAGCTCTGGGACAGGGAACACCGGGGAGCTGTTTTTT. It translates to CASSSGTGNTGELFF.